This T cell receptor beta chain was captured by sequencing in a study of blood T cell repertoires in COVID-19. Study at large: Researchers got acute and convalescent COVID-19 samples from the United States, Italy and Spain. The cDNA or gDNA used as material had been derived from T cells, B-cell-depleted T cells, or PBMCs.

Original data processing: Reference gene primer amplification yielded estimated nucleated cell counts. TCRdb keeps only in-frame clones here, not all; method: immunoSEQ multiplex PCR. That table furnishes V, J and clone size, whereas the DNA furnished D and trimming. The repertoire has approximately 410,000 clones, just over 85% of them found once; the top ten carry more than 1.4%. This CDR3 is built from 15 residues. The ends were cut back, 0 bases at V and 6 bases at J, with 12 bases in the middle. The germline CDR1 and CDR2 sequences are SGHRS and YFSETQ. The specimen was peripheral blood. The clonotype was recovered from a woman in her 30s with active or convalescent COVID-19. The rearrangement joins TRBV5-1 to TRBJ1-4; D remains ambiguous. The chain's CDR3 is CASSLAGVVYEKLFF. CDR3 sequence (DNA): TGCGCCAGCAGCTTGGCCGGAGTCGTGTATGAAAAACTGTTTTTT.